A single sample gave rise to the 2 T cell receptor beta chains below, sequenced in a study of blood T cell repertoires in COVID-19. Profiling relied on immunoSEQ multiplex PCR, and the TCRdb table lists in-frame clones only, not all of them. The data show roughly 230,000 clones, around 89% seen once. Source material: peripheral blood. The receptor set was obtained from a woman aged 55-69 years with COVID-19, enrolled during active disease.

This chain joins TRBV7-2 and TRBJ1-5; 9 bases fit TRBD1. The CDR3 contains 15 residues. Unmatched junction bases numbered 8, after V lost 5 bases and J lost 6 bases. Germline V lookup: CDR1 SGHTA, CDR2 FQGNSA. The CDR3 loop reads CASSVTGGDGQPQHF. The CDR3 DNA reads as TGTGCCAGCAGCGTTACAGGGGGCGATGGTCAGCCCCAGCATTTT.

This chain links TRBV3-1 (or the pseudogene TRBV3-2) with TRBJ2-3; perhaps TRBD1 as D (5 bases). Trimming shortened V by 8 bases and J by 4 bases, and 13 bases separated the two germline ends. Germline V gives CDR1 LGHDT, CDR2 YNNKEL (reference sequence). The CDR3 spans 13 residues. This chain's CDR3 is CASGALGADTQYF. Here the CDR3 DNA reads TGTGCCAGCGGCGCTCTAGGGGCAGATACGCAGTATTTT.